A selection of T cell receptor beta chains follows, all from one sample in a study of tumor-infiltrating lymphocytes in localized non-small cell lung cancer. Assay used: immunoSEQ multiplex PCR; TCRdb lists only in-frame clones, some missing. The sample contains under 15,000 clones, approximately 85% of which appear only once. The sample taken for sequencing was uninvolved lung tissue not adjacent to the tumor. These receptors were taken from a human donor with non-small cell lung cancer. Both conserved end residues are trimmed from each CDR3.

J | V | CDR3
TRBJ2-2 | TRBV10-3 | AIRRHANTGELF
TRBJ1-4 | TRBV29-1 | SVEVGGYTANEKLF
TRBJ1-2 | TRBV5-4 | ASSPGDFIPGGGYT
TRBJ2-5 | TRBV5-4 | ASSRGGSGTQY
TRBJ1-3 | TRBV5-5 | ASSKTGTGLPDGNTIY
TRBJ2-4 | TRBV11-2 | ASSQRGNSAKNIQY
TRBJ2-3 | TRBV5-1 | ASSMRTSGSTDTQY
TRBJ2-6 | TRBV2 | ASSERRQGANVLT
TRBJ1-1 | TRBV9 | ASSAPTGDEAF
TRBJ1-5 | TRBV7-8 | ASSTQGARGNQPQH
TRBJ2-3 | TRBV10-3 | AISDGFDTQY
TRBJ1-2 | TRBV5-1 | ASSGGQGNYGYT
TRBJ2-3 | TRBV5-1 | ASSGGLAGARTDTQY
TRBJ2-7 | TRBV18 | ASSPGLAPTYEQY
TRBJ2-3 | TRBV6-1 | ASSEGGRVRGYTDTQY
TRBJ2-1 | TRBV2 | ASSALLDNEQF
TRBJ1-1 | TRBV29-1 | SVEVLQGATEAF
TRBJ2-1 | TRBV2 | AGNAGAHNEQF
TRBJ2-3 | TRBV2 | ASSTTDTQY
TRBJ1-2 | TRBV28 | ASGQVDSYT
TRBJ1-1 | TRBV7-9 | ASSLAMGQPEAF
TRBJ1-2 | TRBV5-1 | ASSLEAVYYGYT
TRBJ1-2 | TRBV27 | ASSLSAGQGYT
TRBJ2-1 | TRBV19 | ASSIAGGPYNEQF
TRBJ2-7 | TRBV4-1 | ASSQVETGTEMYEQY
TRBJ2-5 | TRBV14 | ASSPHRGIETQY
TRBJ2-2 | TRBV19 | ASSIVKAGELF
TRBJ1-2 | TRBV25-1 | ASSGQSLGGYT
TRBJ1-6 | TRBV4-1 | ASSQGLARGYNSPLH
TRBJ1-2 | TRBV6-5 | ASSSRDNYGYT
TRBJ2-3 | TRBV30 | ACRALTDTQY
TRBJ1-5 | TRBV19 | ASSPGVGQPQH
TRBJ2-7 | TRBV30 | AWNDLYEQY
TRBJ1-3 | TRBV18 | ASFRFRQGAGNTIY
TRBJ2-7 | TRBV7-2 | ASSPGLAVSSYEQY
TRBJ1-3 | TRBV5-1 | ASSPETGLTGGAKGNTIY
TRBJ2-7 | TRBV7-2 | ASSSPGILSYEQY
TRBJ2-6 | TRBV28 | ASSSGDPSGANVLT
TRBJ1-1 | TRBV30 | AWSWAGLTEAF
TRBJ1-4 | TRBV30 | AWSWTSTNEKLF
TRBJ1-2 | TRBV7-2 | ASSKDRGRDT
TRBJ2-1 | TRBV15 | ATSRGESSYNEQF
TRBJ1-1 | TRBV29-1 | SVGLRGDTEAF
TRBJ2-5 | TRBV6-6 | ASSQGNLAGRETQY
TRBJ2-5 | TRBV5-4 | ASANQLTSGETQY
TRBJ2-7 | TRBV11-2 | ASSPTGMEQY
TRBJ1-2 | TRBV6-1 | ASISGQGADYGYT
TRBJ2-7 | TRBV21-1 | ASSRRDCKV
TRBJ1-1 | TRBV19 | ASSGSDRGSTEAF
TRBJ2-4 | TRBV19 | ASSITGAKNIQY
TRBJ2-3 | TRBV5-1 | ASSPMVGGTQY
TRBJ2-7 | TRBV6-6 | ASSTTGPHEQY